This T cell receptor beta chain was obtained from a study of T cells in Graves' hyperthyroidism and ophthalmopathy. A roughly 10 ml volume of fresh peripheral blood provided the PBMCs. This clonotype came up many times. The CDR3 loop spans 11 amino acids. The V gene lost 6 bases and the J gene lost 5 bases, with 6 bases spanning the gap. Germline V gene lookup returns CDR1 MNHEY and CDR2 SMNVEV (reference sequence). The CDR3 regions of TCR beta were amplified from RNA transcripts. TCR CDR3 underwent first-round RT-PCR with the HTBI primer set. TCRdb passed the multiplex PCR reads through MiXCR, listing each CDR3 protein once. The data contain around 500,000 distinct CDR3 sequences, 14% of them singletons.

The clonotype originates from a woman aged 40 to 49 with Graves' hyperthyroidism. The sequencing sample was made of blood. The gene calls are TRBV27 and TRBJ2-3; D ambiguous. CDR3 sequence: CASRVVDTQYF. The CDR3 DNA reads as TGTGCCAGCAGGGTTGTAGATACGCAGTATTTT.